This T cell receptor (beta chain) was documented in a study of blood T cell repertoires in COVID-19. About the research overall: In each case, the material was cDNA or gDNA derived from T cells, B-cell-depleted T cells, or PBMCs.

Authors' analysis steps: Nucleated cell number was recorded as an estimate derived from reference gene primer amplification. Clones were sequenced by immunoSEQ multiplex PCR, and TCRdb holds only the in-frame ones, with some missing. Clone size and V and J calls were adopted from that table, with D and trimming inferred from the DNA. The sample lists some 330,000 clones; roughly 88% were seen once. The CDR3 spans 13 residues. V shed 6 bases and J 13 bases; nucleotides not matched to a gene: 9. What was sequenced was peripheral blood. This TCR was sampled from a woman between 50 and 59 years old with active or convalescent COVID-19. The rearrangement joins TRBV12-3 or TRBV12-4 to TRBJ1-2, with 12 bases that match TRBD1. This chain's CDR3 is CASSTGTGGGVTF. In DNA form, the CDR3 reads TGTGCCAGCAGCACCGGGACAGGGGGCGGCGTCACCTTC.